These 20 T cell receptor beta chains came from one sample sequenced in a study of blood T cell repertoires in COVID-19. Repertoires were generated with immunoSEQ multiplex PCR, while TCRdb's copy carries only in-frame clones and drops some. The table records roughly 200,000 clones, 86% of them present only once. The sample consisted of PBMCs or T cells enriched from blood (not recorded which). Every receptor here comes from a woman in her 30s who had been exposed to COVID-19.

This chain connects TRBV7-9 to TRBJ1-3, with 9 positions matching TRBD1. The CDR3 has 15 amino acids. Germline CDR1 SEHNR, CDR2 FQNEAQ (reference sequence). Trimming at V came to 1 base and at J to 4 bases, leaving 2 bases not matched to a gene. The CDR3 nucleotides read TGTGCCAGCAGCTTAGTGGACAGGGGAGGAAACACCATATATTTT. The encoded protein is CASSLVDRGGNTIYF. Based on the CDR3 plus reference TRBV7-9 and TRBJ1-3, the full variable domain is DTGVSQNPRHKITKRGQNVTFRCDPISEHNRLYWYRQTLGQGPEFLTYFQNEAQLEKSRLLSDRFSAERPKGSFSTLEIQRTEQGDSAMYLCASSLVDRGGNTIYFGEGSWLTVV.

This clone showed up just a few times. The chain carries TRBV27 and TRBJ1-5, with TRBD1 identical over 8 bases. This CDR3 spans 17 amino acids. J gave up 1 base and V 2 bases, and 7 bases lay outside the gene matches. The germline V gene encodes CDR1 MNHEY and CDR2 SMNVEV (reference sequence). Written as DNA, the CDR3 is TGTGCCAGCAGTTTAGGTTCCGGGACAGGAAGCAATCAGCCCCAGCATTTT. Translating gives CASSLGSGTGSNQPQHF.

This rearrangement joins TRBV5-6 to TRBJ2-7; possible D gene TRBD1, 6 bases. CDR1 SGHDT and CDR2 YYEEEE come from the germline V gene. Trimming shortened V by 0 bases and J by 2 bases, and 12 bases separated the two germline ends. This CDR3 has 15 residues. CDR3 in DNA: TGTGCCAGCAGCTTGGCCGGGACATACCCCTACGAGCAGTACTTC. Protein product: CASSLAGTYPYEQYF.

The chain combines TRBV9 with TRBJ1-2; D is perhaps TRBD1 (6 bases). The germline gives CDR1 SGDLS, CDR2 YYNGEE. V was shortened by 4 bases and J by 7 bases, with 14 bases between the two germline ends. The CDR3 consists of 13 residues. The DNA for the CDR3 is TGTGCCAGCAGCCCGAGAGGGGGTGCTGGCTACACCTTC. As protein: CASSPRGGAGYTF.

The rearrangement joins TRBV4-1 to TRBJ2-7; 9 bases are a match to TRBD1. The CDR3 contains 15 residues. J gave up 6 bases and V 1 base, and 7 bases lay outside the gene matches. CDR1 is MGHRA, CDR2 YSYEKL, per germline. The CDR3 nucleotides read TGCGCCAGCAGCCAAGGGGACAGGGCGGGGAGCGAGCAGTACTTC. This gives the protein CASSQGDRAGSEQYF.

This clone was seen a few times. The rearrangement links TRBV18 to TRBJ2-7, with 7 bases fitting TRBD1. Per the germline V gene, CDR1 is KGHSH and CDR2 is LQKENI. This CDR3 has 15 residues. V shed 2 bases and J 5 bases; nucleotides not matched to a gene: 9. The DNA of the CDR3 is TGTGCCAGCTCACCAAGGGACAGCGATAGAAACGAGCAGTACTTC. Protein sequence: CASSPRDSDRNEQYF. The complete variable domain, with remaining parts taken from reference TRBV18 and TRBJ2-7, reads NAGVMQNPRHLVRRRGQEARLRCSPMKGHSHVYWYRQLPEEGLKFMVYLQKENIIDESGMPKERFSAEFPKEGPSILRIQQVVRGDSAAYFCASSPRDSDRNEQYFGPGTRLTVT.

The CDR3 reads CATSDFTGTNTGELFF. CDR3 in DNA: TGTGCCACCAGTGATTTTACGGGAACGAACACCGGGGAGCTGTTTTTT. The rearrangement links TRBV24-1 to TRBJ2-2; D may be TRBD2 (5 bases). The CDR3 runs 16 residues. Germline V gene sequence: CDR1 KGHDR, CDR2 SFDVKD. Trimming cost V 1 base and J 0 bases, with 8 bases left between them.

The chain links TRBV11-1 to TRBJ1-1, with D possibly TRBD1 on 5 matching bases. Germline V CDR1 and CDR2: SGHAT, FQDESV (reference sequence). Trimming took 4 bases from V and 3 from J, leaving 15 bases between them. This CDR3 region has 15 residues. CDR3 protein: CASSSPEGGDTEAFF. For the CDR3, the DNA is TGTGCCAGCAGCTCCCCGGAGGGAGGGGACACTGAAGCTTTCTTT.

This clone was detected only once. The gene calls are TRBV7-6 and TRBJ2-3; 8 positions match TRBD2. The CDR3 length is 16 residues. The V gene's germline CDR1 is SGHVS and CDR2 FNYEAQ. With V trimmed by 0 bases and J by 1 base, 3 bases remained unmatched. The CDR3 DNA reads TGTGCCAGCAGCTTAGCGATTAGCGGGGGCACAGATACGCAGTATTTT. Translating it yields CASSLAISGGTDTQYF.

This chain links TRBV28 with TRBJ1-2; D might be TRBD1 (6 bases). There are 15 residues in the CDR3. In germline, CDR1 is MDHEN, CDR2 SYDVKM. V lost 3 bases and J 0 bases, leaving 11 bases between the germline ends. CDR3 amino acids: CASSFRQEANYGYTF. CDR3 nucleotides: TGTGCCAGCAGTTTCCGACAGGAAGCTAACTATGGCTACACCTTC.

V usage is TRBV9 and J usage is TRBJ2-5; D possibly corresponds to TRBD2 (6 bases). Trimming pared 4 bases from V and 5 bases from J, leaving 15 bases between. Germline values: CDR1 SGDLS, CDR2 YYNGEE. This CDR3 has 14 amino acids. The CDR3 DNA follows: TGTGCCAGCAGCCAGGGACCCGGAGGGGAGACCCAGTACTTC. It translates to CASSQGPGGETQYF.

This sequence joins TRBV6-4 and TRBJ2-4, with D uncertain. The V gene lost 5 bases and the J gene lost 11 bases, with 13 bases spanning the gap. The CDR3 is 12 residues long. CDR1 and CDR2 from the germline V gene are MRHNA and SNTAGT. This CDR3 is CASSPPIVVQYF. For the CDR3, the DNA is TGTGCCAGCAGTCCCCCTATTGTAGTTCAGTACTTC.

The table lists this clone with a few counts. This chain links TRBV5-8 with TRBJ2-5; 12 nucleotides agree with TRBD2. There are 17 residues in the CDR3. Trimming removed 2 bases from V and 1 base from J; junction bases left unmatched: 6. CDR1 SGHTS and CDR2 YDEGEE come from the germline V gene. The CDR3 region is CASSFSLTSGGQETQYF. As DNA, the CDR3 is TGTGCCAGCAGCTTTTCCCTGACTAGCGGGGGCCAAGAGACCCAGTACTTC.

V usage is TRBV7-9 and J usage is TRBJ2-3; TRBD2 aligns across 10 bases. The CDR3 extends over 15 amino acids. Germline V gene lookup returns CDR1 SEHNR and CDR2 FQNEAQ (reference sequence). The J segment lost 2 bases and the V segment lost 11 bases, leaving 10 bases of the junction unmatched. The CDR3 here is CASARTSGFTDTQYF. The CDR3 coding sequence is TGTGCCTCTGCTAGGACTAGCGGCTTCACAGATACGCAGTATTTT. The full variable domain, completed using reference TRBV7-9 and TRBJ2-3, is DTGVSQNPRHKITKRGQNVTFRCDPISEHNRLYWYRQTLGQGPEFLTYFQNEAQLEKSRLLSDRFSAERPKGSFSTLEIQRTEQGDSAMYLCASARTSGFTDTQYFGPGTRLTVL.

The chain links TRBV7-8 to TRBJ2-1, with 8 positions matching TRBD2. The CDR3 contains 17 residues. Per the germline V gene, CDR1 is SGHVS and CDR2 is FQNEAQ. Trimming took 1 base from V and 0 from J; bases not matched to a gene: 5. The CDR3 sequence is CASSLGGAGGSYNEQFF. CDR3 DNA: TGTGCCAGCAGCTTAGGCGGGGCGGGGGGCTCCTACAATGAGCAGTTCTTC.

This sequence joins TRBV19 and TRBJ1-1, with 11 positions matching TRBD1. Germline-derived CDR1 and CDR2 are LNHDA and SQIVND (reference sequence). The CDR3 runs 15 residues. The V segment lost 5 bases and the J segment 5 bases; nucleotides outside the gene matches: 7. In DNA form, the CDR3 reads TGTGCCAGTAGTTTTCCGGGGGACAGGGGGACTGAAGCTTTCTTT. Translation: CASSFPGDRGTEAFF.

This chain uses TRBV6-5 with TRBJ1-6; 8 positions agree with TRBD1. CDR3 size: 14 residues. CDR1 is MNHEY, CDR2 SVGAGI, per germline. Trimming at V came to 5 bases and at J to 6 bases, leaving 3 bases not matched to a gene. The CDR3 spells CASSPDRGNSPLHF. The CDR3 region has the DNA TGTGCCAGCAGTCCCGACAGGGGTAATTCACCCCTCCACTTT.

V usage is TRBV12-3 or TRBV12-4 and J usage is TRBJ1-1; D unclear. The CDR3 totals 12 residues. V was clipped by 6 bases and J by 1 base, with 6 bases between them. CDR3 DNA sequence: TGTGCCAGCAGCGTGTGGAACACTGAAGCTTTCTTT. Translating it yields CASSVWNTEAFF.

The rearrangement uses TRBV29-1 and TRBJ1-2, with 7 bases matching TRBD1. CDR3 length equals 14 residues. Germline loops: CDR1 SQVTM, CDR2 ANQGSEA. Unmatched junction bases numbered 10, after V lost 3 bases and J lost 6 bases. The CDR3 region is CSVEATGNVDGYTF. CDR3 in DNA: TGCAGCGTTGAGGCGACAGGGAATGTCGATGGCTACACCTTC.

J is TRBJ1-1 and V is TRBV3-1 (or the pseudogene TRBV3-2); the D is unclear. Germline V gene data show CDR1 as LGHDT and CDR2 as YNNKEL (reference sequence). The CDR3 length is 16 residues. Trimming removed 0 bases from V and 1 base from J, with 12 bases in between. The CDR3 DNA reads TGTGCCAGCAGCCAAGAGCCGGGTAGAGGGAACACTGAAGCTTTCTTT. This encodes CASSQEPGRGNTEAFF.